The clone carrying this T cell receptor beta chain has at least ten counts. The data derive from a study of regulatory T cells in long-lasting Graves disease. Time point denoted: newly diagnosed GD, antithyroid drugs for less than 3 months. Isolated PBMC RNA provided the starting material for the TCR library. Combining iRepertoire HTBI primers with Arm-PCR of CDR3 regions, the authors built TCR beta libraries. TCRdb processed the multiplex PCR reads anew with MiXCR; each CDR3 protein has one entry. Of hundreds of thousands of distinct CDR3 sequences in the sample, roughly 15% were seen once. The sample was also reused in another study, on T cells in Graves' hyperthyroidism and ophthalmopathy.

The sequencing here drew on peripheral blood mononuclear cells (PBMCs), taken at new diagnosis, from a patient treated with antithyroid drugs. This clonotype was sampled from a woman in her twenties or thirties with Graves disease.

The CDR3: CSARDASTDTQYF. DNA for the CDR3: TGCAGTGCTAGGGACGCGAGCACAGATACGCAGTATTTT. This chain joins TRBV20-1 and TRBJ2-3; D is undetermined. Trimming removed 3 bases at V and 0 bases at J, with 7 bases between. This CDR3 has 13 amino acids. Germline V gene data show CDR1 as DFQATT and CDR2 as SNEGSKA (reference sequence).